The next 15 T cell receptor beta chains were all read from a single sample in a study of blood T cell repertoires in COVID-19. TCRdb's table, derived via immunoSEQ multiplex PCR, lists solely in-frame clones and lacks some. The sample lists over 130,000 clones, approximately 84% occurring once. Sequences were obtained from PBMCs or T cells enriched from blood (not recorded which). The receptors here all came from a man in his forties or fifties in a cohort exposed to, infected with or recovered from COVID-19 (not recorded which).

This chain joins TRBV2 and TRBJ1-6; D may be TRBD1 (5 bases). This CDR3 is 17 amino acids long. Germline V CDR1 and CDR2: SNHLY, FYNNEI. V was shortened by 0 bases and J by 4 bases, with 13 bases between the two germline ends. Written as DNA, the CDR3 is TGTGCCAGCAGTGAAGCATTCCAGGGCATTTATAATTCACCCCTCCACTTT. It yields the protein CASSEAFQGIYNSPLHF.

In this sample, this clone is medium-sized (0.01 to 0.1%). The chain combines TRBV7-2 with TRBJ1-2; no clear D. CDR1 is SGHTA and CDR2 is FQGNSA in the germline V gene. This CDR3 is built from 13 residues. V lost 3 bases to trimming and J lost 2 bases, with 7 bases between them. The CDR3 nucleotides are TGTGCCAGCAGCTTTGAACAAAACTATGGCTACACCTTC. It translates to CASSFEQNYGYTF.

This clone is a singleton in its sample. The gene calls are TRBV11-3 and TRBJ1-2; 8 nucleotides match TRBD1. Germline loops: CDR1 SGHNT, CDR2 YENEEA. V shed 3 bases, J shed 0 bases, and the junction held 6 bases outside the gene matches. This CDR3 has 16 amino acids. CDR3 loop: CASSLGGTGPNYGYTF. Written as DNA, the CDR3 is TGTGCCAGCAGCTTGGGCGGGACAGGTCCTAACTATGGCTACACCTTC. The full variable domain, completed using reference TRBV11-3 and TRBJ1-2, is EAGVVQSPRYKIIEKKQPVAFWCNPISGHNTLYWYLQNLGQGPELLIRYENEEAVDDSQLPKDRFSAERLKGVDSTLKIQPAELGDSAVYLCASSLGGTGPNYGYTFGSGTRLTVV.

This chain's CDR3 is CASTGLEDYEQYF. Written as DNA, the CDR3 is TGTGCCAGCACGGGACTCGAAGACTACGAGCAGTACTTC. The J gene is TRBJ2-7, the V gene TRBV25-1, with D possibly matching TRBD2 (6 bases). Germline CDR1 reads MGHDK; CDR2 reads SYGVNS. The CDR3 totals 13 residues. V was pared by 7 bases and J by 3 bases, with 13 bases between.

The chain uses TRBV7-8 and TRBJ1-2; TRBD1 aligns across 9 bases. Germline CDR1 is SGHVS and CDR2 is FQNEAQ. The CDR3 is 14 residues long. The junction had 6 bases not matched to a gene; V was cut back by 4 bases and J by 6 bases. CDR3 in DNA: TGTGCCAGCAGCTCCGGACAGGGGATGCATGGCTACACCTTC. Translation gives CASSSGQGMHGYTF.

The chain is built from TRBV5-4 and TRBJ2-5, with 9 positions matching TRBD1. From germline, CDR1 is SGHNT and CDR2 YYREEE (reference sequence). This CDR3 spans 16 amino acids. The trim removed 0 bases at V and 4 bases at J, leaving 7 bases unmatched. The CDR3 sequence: CASSLAGTGTSETQYF. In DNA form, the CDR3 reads TGTGCCAGCAGCTTGGCCGGGACAGGGACTTCAGAGACCCAGTACTTC.

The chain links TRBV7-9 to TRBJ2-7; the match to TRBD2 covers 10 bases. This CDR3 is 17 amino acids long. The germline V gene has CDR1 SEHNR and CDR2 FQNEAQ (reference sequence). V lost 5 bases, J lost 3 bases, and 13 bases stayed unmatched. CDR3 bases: TGTGCCAGCAGCCCCCAAGGAGCGGGGGGGCAAGACTACGAGCAGTACTTC. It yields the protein CASSPQGAGGQDYEQYF.

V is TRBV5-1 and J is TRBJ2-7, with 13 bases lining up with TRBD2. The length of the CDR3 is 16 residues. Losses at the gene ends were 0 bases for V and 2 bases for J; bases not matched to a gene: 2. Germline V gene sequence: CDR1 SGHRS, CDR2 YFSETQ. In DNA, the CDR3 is TGCGCCAGCAGCTTGGAAGGGACTAGCGGGACCTACGAGCAGTACTTC. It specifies CASSLEGTSGTYEQYF.

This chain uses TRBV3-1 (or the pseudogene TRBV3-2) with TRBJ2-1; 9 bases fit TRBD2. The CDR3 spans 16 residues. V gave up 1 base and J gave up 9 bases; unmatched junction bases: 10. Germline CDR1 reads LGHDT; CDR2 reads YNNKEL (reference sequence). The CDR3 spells CASSQGAVAGAGEQFF. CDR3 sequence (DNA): TGTGCCAGCAGCCAAGGTGCGGTAGCGGGAGCGGGTGAGCAGTTCTTC.

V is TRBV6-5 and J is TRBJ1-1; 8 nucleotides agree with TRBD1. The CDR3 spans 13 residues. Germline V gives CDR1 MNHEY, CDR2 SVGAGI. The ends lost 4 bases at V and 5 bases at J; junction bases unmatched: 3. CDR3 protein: CASSWTGWTEAFF. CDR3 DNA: TGTGCCAGCAGTTGGACAGGGTGGACTGAAGCTTTCTTT.

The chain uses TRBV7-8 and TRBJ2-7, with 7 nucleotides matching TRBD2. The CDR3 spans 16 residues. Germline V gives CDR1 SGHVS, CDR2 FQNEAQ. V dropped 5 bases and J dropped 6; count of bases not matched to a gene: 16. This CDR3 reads CASSPRVAGIGGEQYF. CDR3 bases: TGTGCCAGCAGCCCCAGGGTAGCGGGTATAGGTGGCGAGCAGTACTTC.

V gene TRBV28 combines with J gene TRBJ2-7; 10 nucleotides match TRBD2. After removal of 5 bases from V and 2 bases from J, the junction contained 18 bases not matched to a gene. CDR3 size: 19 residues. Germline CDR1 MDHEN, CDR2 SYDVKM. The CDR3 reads CASSLRLAGLLPKTYEQYF. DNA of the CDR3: TGTGCCAGCAGTCTTCGACTAGCGGGTTTATTGCCTAAGACCTACGAGCAGTACTTC.

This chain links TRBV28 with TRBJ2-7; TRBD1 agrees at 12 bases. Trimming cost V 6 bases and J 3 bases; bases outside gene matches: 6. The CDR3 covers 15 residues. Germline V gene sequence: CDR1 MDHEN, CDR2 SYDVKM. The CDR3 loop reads CASSKGTGGFYEQYF. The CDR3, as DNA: TGTGCCAGCAGCAAAGGGACAGGGGGCTTCTACGAGCAGTACTTC. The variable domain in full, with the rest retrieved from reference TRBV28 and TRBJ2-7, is DVKVTQSSRYLVKRTGEKVFLECVQDMDHENMFWYRQDPGLGLRLIYFSYDVKMKEKGDIPEGYSVSREKKERFSLILESASTNQTSMYLCASSKGTGGFYEQYFGPGTRLTVT.

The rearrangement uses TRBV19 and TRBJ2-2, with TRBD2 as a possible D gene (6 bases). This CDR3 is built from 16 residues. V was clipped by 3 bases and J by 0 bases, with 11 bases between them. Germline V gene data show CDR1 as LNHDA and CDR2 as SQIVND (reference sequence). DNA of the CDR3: TGTGCCAGTAGTATTCTAGCGCCTGCGAACACCGGGGAGCTGTTTTTT. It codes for CASSILAPANTGELFF.

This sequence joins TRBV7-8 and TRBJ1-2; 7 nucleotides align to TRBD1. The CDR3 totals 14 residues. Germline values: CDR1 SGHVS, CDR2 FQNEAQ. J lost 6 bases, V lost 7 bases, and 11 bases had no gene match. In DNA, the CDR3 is TGTGCCAGCATCCAATCCGGGACAGAGGATGGCTACACCTTC. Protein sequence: CASIQSGTEDGYTF.